Following are 17 T cell receptor beta chains from one sample sequenced in a study of early T cells in non-severe SARS-CoV-2 infection (TCRdb year 2021). Library prep was done by 5' RACE. The sequencing machine was a NextSeq 500. TCRdb reran the public reads through fastp at Q25 and MiXCR, keeping productive beta chains. Rows merge per CDR3 protein into single entries with the most common DNA and genes. The sample table lists over 50,000 distinct CDR3 sequences, roughly 7.6% of them with a count of one. The ten largest clones capture roughly 10% of the sample. Source: whole blood, taken at baseline. Receptors originate from an adult who was a healthcare worker with PCR-confirmed SARS-CoV-2 infection or an uninfected control (not recorded which).

This chain connects TRBV6-5 to TRBJ1-1; D is unresolved. Germline CDR1 MNHEY, CDR2 SVGAGI. The V end was cut by 0 bases, the J end by 5 bases, with 13 bases between. This CDR3 has 15 residues. The DNA of the CDR3 is TGTGCCAGCAGTTACTCGAAGGGATTGGGGACTGAAGCTTTCTTT. It specifies CASSYSKGLGTEAFF.

This clonotype was found a few times. The V and J genes are TRBV3-1 and TRBJ2-1, with a tentative D call TRBD2 (5 bases). CDR3 length equals 15 residues. Germline CDR1 and CDR2: LGHDT and YNNKEL (reference sequence). With 2 bases removed from V and 1 base from J, the gap between germline ends came to 9 bases. This CDR3 reads CASSQFWTSYNEQFF. CDR3 DNA: TGTGCCAGCAGCCAATTCTGGACTTCCTACAATGAGCAGTTCTTC.

This clonotype was counted many times. The genes are TRBV6-6 and TRBJ1-1; D is perhaps TRBD1 (5 bases). Germline CDR1 and CDR2: MNHNY and SVGAGI (reference sequence). CDR3 length equals 14 residues. The V end lost 0 bases, the J end lost 3 bases, and 8 bases lay between the germline ends. CDR3 in amino acids: CASSYSSGYTEAFF. The CDR3, as DNA: TGTGCCAGCAGTTACTCGTCAGGGTACACTGAAGCTTTCTTT.

This clonotype was seen a few times. This CDR3 is CASSPRSGLHTDTQYF. In DNA, the CDR3 is TGTGCCAGCTCACCACGGAGTGGACTACACACAGATACGCAGTATTTT. The rearrangement joins TRBV18 to TRBJ2-3; TRBD2 is a possible D gene (6 bases). The CDR3 covers 16 residues. Germline V gene sequence: CDR1 KGHSH, CDR2 LQKENI. The V end was cut by 1 base, the J end by 2 bases, with 13 bases between.

The V call is TRBV28, the J call TRBJ2-4; D unresolved. Germline values: CDR1 MDHEN, CDR2 SYDVKM. Trimming took off 5 bases at V and 0 bases at J, with 14 bases between the two ends. The CDR3 loop spans 16 amino acids. Here the CDR3 reads CASSLLTPLAKNIQYF. Here the CDR3 DNA reads TGTGCCAGCAGTCTCCTTACGCCGTTAGCCAAAAACATTCAGTACTTC.

The chain links TRBV15 to TRBJ2-7; 11 nucleotides align to TRBD2. This CDR3 is 16 amino acids long. The junction had 6 bases not matched to a gene; V was cut back by 2 bases and J by 3 bases. CDR1 is LNHNV and CDR2 is YYDKDF in the germline V gene (reference sequence). The CDR3 is CATSRFDTSGSYEQYF. CDR3 sequence (DNA): TGTGCCACCAGCAGATTTGATACTAGCGGGAGCTACGAGCAGTACTTC.

This rearrangement joins TRBV6-5 to TRBJ2-3, with D perhaps matching TRBD2 (6 bases). The CDR3 has 13 amino acids. Germline CDR1 MNHEY, CDR2 SVGAGI. V was shortened by 6 bases and J by 4 bases, with 11 bases between the two germline ends. The CDR3 DNA is TGTGCCAGCAGGCCATCGGGGGCAGATACGCAGTATTTT. It yields the protein CASRPSGADTQYF.

This clonotype was observed a few times. This chain connects TRBV6-5 to TRBJ2-3, with TRBD2 matching over 9 bases. Germline V gives CDR1 MNHEY, CDR2 SVGAGI. Germline trimming cut 0 bases from V and 8 bases from J; bases unmatched to any gene: 6. This CDR3 has 15 amino acids. The CDR3 is CASSYSSSGRSTQYF. The CDR3 bases are TGTGCCAGCAGTTACTCGAGTAGCGGGAGAAGTACGCAGTATTTT.

The table lists this clonotype with many counts. The chain combines TRBV6-2 or TRBV6-3 with TRBJ1-1; 7 bases line up with TRBD1. The CDR3 sequence is 14 residues long. The germline gives CDR1 MNHEY, CDR2 SVGEGT. V dropped 5 bases and J dropped 2; count of bases not matched to a gene: 5. The DNA for the CDR3 is TGTGCCAGCAGTAATACAGGGGTCAACACTGAAGCTTTCTTT. It specifies CASSNTGVNTEAFF.

This clonotype was counted between two and nine times. V is TRBV12-3 or TRBV12-4 and J is TRBJ2-3; D not certain. V dropped 7 bases and J dropped 4 bases, with 9 bases sitting between them. This CDR3 is built from 12 residues. CDR3 residues: CASTQDPDTQYF. CDR3 DNA: TGTGCCAGCACCCAGGACCCAGATACGCAGTATTTT.

This clonotype appeared a few times. The J gene is TRBJ2-7, the V gene TRBV2, with D possibly TRBD2 on 5 matching bases. Deletions cut 8 bases from V and 0 bases from J, with 11 bases between. The CDR3 has 13 residues. Germline CDR1 is SNHLY and CDR2 is FYNNEI. In nucleotides, the CDR3 is TGTGCCAGCTCCGGACTGAGCTCCTACGAGCAGTACTTC. Protein product: CASSGLSSYEQYF. Variable domain in full (rest from reference TRBV2 and TRBJ2-7): EPEVTQTPSHQVTQMGQEVILRCVPISNHLYFYWYRQILGQKVEFLVSFYNNEISEKSEIFDDQFSVERPDGSNFTLKIRSTKLEDSAMYFCASSGLSSYEQYFGPGTRLTVT.

The chain uses TRBV20-1 and TRBJ2-3; a possible D gene is TRBD2 (5 bases). Per the germline V gene, CDR1 is DFQATT and CDR2 is SNEGSKA (reference sequence). The CDR3 is 10 residues long. Trimming took 5 bases from V and 6 from J, leaving 6 bases between them. CDR3 sequence reads: CSAGGDTQYF. The CDR3 nucleotides read TGCAGTGCTGGCGGGGATACGCAGTATTTT.

The sample holds many counts of this clonotype. The J gene is TRBJ1-4, the V gene TRBV7-8, with D uncertain. CDR3 length: 15 residues. V was clipped by 1 base and J by 0 bases, with 6 bases between them. The germline CDR1 and CDR2 sequences are SGHVS and FQNEAQ. CDR3 in amino acids: CASSLGQTTNEKLFF. Written as DNA, the CDR3 is TGTGCCAGCAGCTTAGGGCAAACAACTAATGAAAAACTGTTTTTT. Complete variable domain (other parts from reference TRBV7-8 and TRBJ1-4): GAGVSQSPRYKVAKRGQDVALRCDPISGHVSLFWYQQALGQGPEFLTYFQNEAQLDKSGLPSDRFFAERPEGSVSTLKIQRTQQEDSAVYLCASSLGQTTNEKLFFGSGTQLSVL.

The chain couples TRBV29-1 to TRBJ2-3, with D unclear. Germline V gives CDR1 SQVTM, CDR2 ANQGSEA. The CDR3 extends over 13 amino acids. The V end was cut by 0 bases, the J end by 7 bases, with 11 bases between. The CDR3 is CSVEDPRQNTQYF. The CDR3 bases are TGCAGCGTTGAAGATCCCAGGCAAAATACGCAGTATTTT.

The CDR3 nucleotides are TGTGCCAGCAGGCCTAGGGACAGAGCCTACGAGCAGTACTTC. Encoded protein: CASRPRDRAYEQYF. The rearrangement uses TRBV7-8 and TRBJ2-7; 7 bases match TRBD1. The CDR3 spans 14 residues. J gave up 2 bases and V 6 bases, and 7 bases lay outside the gene matches. Germline V gives CDR1 SGHVS, CDR2 FQNEAQ.

This clonotype was seen a few times. V usage is TRBV7-6 and J usage is TRBJ2-2; 8 bases align to TRBD1. This CDR3 has 15 residues. Trimming at V came to 5 bases and at J to 8 bases, leaving 10 bases not matched to a gene. Germline V gene data show CDR1 as SGHVS and CDR2 as FNYEAQ. The CDR3 nucleotides read TGTGCCAGCAGCCAAGGACAGGGACCGAGTGGGGAGCTGTTTTTT. Translating gives CASSQGQGPSGELFF.

This clonotype came up a few times. The chain has TRBV5-1 and TRBJ2-5, with D maybe TRBD1 (6 bases). Trimming removed 1 base from V and 4 bases from J, with 14 bases in between. CDR1 SGHRS and CDR2 YFSETQ come from the germline V gene. The CDR3 length is 15 residues. The CDR3: CASSLPGTGLETQYF. Here the CDR3 DNA reads TGCGCCAGCAGCTTGCCAGGCACAGGGCTAGAGACCCAGTACTTC.